Below are 7 T cell receptor beta chains sequenced from a single sample in a study of blood T cell repertoires in COVID-19. This table comes from immunoSEQ multiplex PCR, and its TCRdb copy is limited to in-frame clones, with some not included. This sample carries approximately 52,000 clones, less than 90% of them seen once, and the ten largest clones take 13%. The sequenced sample consisted of peripheral blood. These receptors came from an elderly woman with acute or convalescent COVID-19.

The chain combines TRBV28 with TRBJ2-5, with 8 bases that match TRBD2. Germline trimming cut 1 base from V and 5 bases from J; bases unmatched to any gene: 3. Germline lookup yields CDR1 MDHEN and CDR2 SYDVKM. The CDR3 has 14 amino acids. The CDR3 loop reads CASSLSGGRETQYF. The DNA of the CDR3 is TGTGCCAGCAGTTTATCGGGGGGGCGGGAGACCCAGTACTTC.

This clone was counted only a few times. This chain uses TRBV11-1 with TRBJ2-3; 12 positions agree with TRBD1. The J segment lost 6 bases and the V segment lost 0 bases, leaving 4 bases of the junction unmatched. This CDR3 contains 16 residues. From germline, CDR1 is SGHAT and CDR2 FQDESV (reference sequence). The CDR3: CASSLAGTGGRDTQYF. CDR3 bases: TGTGCCAGCAGCTTAGCCGGGACAGGGGGCCGGGATACGCAGTATTTT.

Comments on this clone: One end of the junction fails to match germline, which may point to a read error. This chain uses TRBV6-1 with TRBJ2-6, with 9 bases that match TRBD1. Germline V gene data show CDR1 as MNHNS and CDR2 as SASEGT. This CDR3 comprises 19 residues. The CDR3 bases are TGTGCCAGCAGAGAAGATCCGGGACAGGGCAAGGCTGGGGCCAACGTCCTGACTTTC. It codes for CASREDPGQGKAGANVLTF.

The V call is TRBV7-3, the J call TRBJ1-1; a possible D gene is TRBD1 (5 bases). Germline lookup yields CDR1 SGHTA and CDR2 FQGTGA. V lost 9 bases and J 9 bases, leaving 20 bases between the germline ends. The CDR3 sequence is 13 residues long. The CDR3 sequence is CASRQTRLGKAFF. The CDR3 bases are TGTGCCAGTAGACAGACAAGGCTCGGCAAAGCTTTCTTT.

The CDR3 is CASSTLADTGELFF. The CDR3 DNA reads as TGTGCCAGTAGTACCTTGGCCGACACCGGGGAGCTGTTTTTT. The chain joins TRBV19 to TRBJ2-2, with D unclear. CDR1 and CDR2 from the germline V gene are LNHDA and SQIVND (reference sequence). The CDR3 is 14 residues long. The germline V and J ends were trimmed by 4 bases and 3 bases, with 9 bases remaining between them. Complete variable domain (other parts from reference TRBV19 and TRBJ2-2): DGGITQSPKYLFRKEGQNVTLSCEQNLNHDAMYWYRQDPGQGLRLIYYSQIVNDFQKGDIAEGYSVSREKKESFPLTVTSAQKNPTAFYLCASSTLADTGELFFGEGSRLTVL.

The chain is built from TRBV7-2 and TRBJ1-5; a weak D match, TRBD1 (6 bases). CDR3 size: 15 residues. V shed 5 bases and J shed 2 bases, with 13 bases lying between them. Germline CDR1 and CDR2: SGHTA and FQGNSA. This chain's CDR3 is CASSPNREGNQPQHF. DNA of the CDR3: TGTGCCAGCAGCCCAAACAGGGAAGGCAATCAGCCCCAGCATTTT.

This sequence joins TRBV5-1 and TRBJ2-3; TRBD1 might be the D (6 bases). V was pared by 3 bases and J by 0 bases, with 20 bases between. This CDR3 spans 18 amino acids. Germline-derived CDR1 and CDR2 are SGHRS and YFSETQ. The CDR3 sequence: CASSSGQTGTPSTDTQYF. As DNA, the CDR3 is TGCGCCAGCAGCTCCGGACAAACCGGGACACCAAGCACAGATACGCAGTATTTT.